The 5 T cell receptor beta chains below were found in one sample sequenced in a study of T cell repertoires in cytomegalovirus infection. In TCRdb, the reads were re-called with MiXCR into one record per CDR3 protein. The sample carries 150,000 to 200,000 distinct CDR3 sequences, approximately 28% recorded once. The specimen was PBMCs. The receptor set was obtained from a human donor in good health (CMV status not recorded). Some clones in this sample may be carry-over from other donors' samples.

The chain joins TRBV28 to TRBJ1-2, with TRBD1 identical over 10 bases. Germline V gene sequence: CDR1 MDHEN, CDR2 SYDVKM. The CDR3 has 15 residues. J lost 2 bases, V lost 9 bases, and 9 bases had no gene match. The CDR3 nucleotides read TGTGCCAGTGACGAGTGGGGACAGGGGAACTATGGCTACACCTTC. It specifies CASDEWGQGNYGYTF.

J is TRBJ1-1 and V is TRBV7-2; unclear D gene. CDR1 and CDR2 (germline): SGHTA, FQGNSA. V was cut by 1 base and J by 2 bases, with 11 bases left in between. There are 15 residues in the CDR3. The CDR3 is CASSLGWGPNTEAFF. The CDR3 region has the DNA TGTGCCAGCAGCTTAGGATGGGGTCCCAACACTGAAGCTTTCTTT.

Turning to this clonotype: The junction departs from the called germline gene at one end, perhaps through a read error. This CDR3 is CDSSLFQFGWGYTF. CDR3 nucleotide sequence: TGTGACAGCAGCTTATTTCAGTTCGGATGGGGCTACACCTTC. The rearrangement links TRBV7-8 to TRBJ1-2; no clear D. CDR3 length equals 14 residues. Germline lookup yields CDR1 SGHVS and CDR2 FQNEAQ.

The V gene is TRBV7-6, the J gene TRBJ2-7; D possibly uses TRBD1 or TRBD2 (5 bases each). V gave up 3 bases and J gave up 2 bases, with 11 bases separating them. Germline CDR1 reads SGHVS; CDR2 reads FNYEAQ. This CDR3 is built from 14 residues. CDR3 in amino acids: CASSFGTPAYEQYF. DNA for the CDR3: TGTGCCAGCAGCTTCGGGACCCCGGCCTACGAGCAGTACTTC.

The chain carries TRBV7-2 and TRBJ2-5; 12 bases line up with TRBD2. The CDR3 has 21 amino acids. The J segment lost 0 bases and the V segment lost 0 bases, leaving 14 bases of the junction unmatched. In germline, CDR1 is SGHTA, CDR2 FQGNSA. CDR3: CASSLAFGLAGPPLYQETQYF. CDR3 bases: TGTGCCAGCAGCTTAGCCTTCGGACTAGCGGGGCCCCCTCTTTACCAAGAGACCCAGTACTTC.